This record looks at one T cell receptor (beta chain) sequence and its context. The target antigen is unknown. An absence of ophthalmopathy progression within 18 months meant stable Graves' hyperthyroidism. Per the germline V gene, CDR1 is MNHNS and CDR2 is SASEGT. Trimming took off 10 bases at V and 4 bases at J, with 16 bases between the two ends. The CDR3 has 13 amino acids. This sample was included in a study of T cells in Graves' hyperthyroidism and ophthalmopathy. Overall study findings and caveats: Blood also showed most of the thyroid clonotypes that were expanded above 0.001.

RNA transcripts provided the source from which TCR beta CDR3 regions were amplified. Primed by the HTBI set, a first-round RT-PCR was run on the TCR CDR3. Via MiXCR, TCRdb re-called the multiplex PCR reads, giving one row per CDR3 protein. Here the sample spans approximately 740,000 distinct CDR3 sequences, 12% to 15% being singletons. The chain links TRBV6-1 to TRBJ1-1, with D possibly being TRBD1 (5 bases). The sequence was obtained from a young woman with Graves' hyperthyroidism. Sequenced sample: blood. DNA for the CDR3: TGTGCCACCCAAAGGGGTTGGGGCACTGAAGCTTTCTTT. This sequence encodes CATQRGWGTEAFF.